This TCR beta chain was captured in a study of cytomegalovirus exposure and HLA in healthy donors. Study results and caveats: The authors excluded some V segments, including TRBV6-2 and TRBV6-3, as indistinguishable. Cytomegalovirus association was assigned to about 150 TCR beta chains.

PCR involved 60 Vbeta and 13 Jbeta primers. The table came from immunoSEQ multiplex PCR; TCRdb's copy has only in-frame clones and leaves some out. Of about 170,000 clones in the sample, approximately 78% were seen once. This clone turned up a few times. Its antigen is not identified. CDR1 is MNHEY and CDR2 is SMNVEV in the germline V gene (reference sequence). The CDR3 is 15 amino acids. V dropped 4 bases and J dropped 5 bases, with 17 bases sitting between them. The sequenced material came from PBMCs. This clonotype was obtained from a male donor in good health and CMV-seronegative. The chain combines TRBV27 with TRBJ1-2, with a weak D call TRBD1 (5 bases). CDR3 in DNA: TGTGCCAGCAGTTCACTACAGAGGAGGGGATATGGCTACACCTTC. Translating it yields CASSSLQRRGYGYTF.